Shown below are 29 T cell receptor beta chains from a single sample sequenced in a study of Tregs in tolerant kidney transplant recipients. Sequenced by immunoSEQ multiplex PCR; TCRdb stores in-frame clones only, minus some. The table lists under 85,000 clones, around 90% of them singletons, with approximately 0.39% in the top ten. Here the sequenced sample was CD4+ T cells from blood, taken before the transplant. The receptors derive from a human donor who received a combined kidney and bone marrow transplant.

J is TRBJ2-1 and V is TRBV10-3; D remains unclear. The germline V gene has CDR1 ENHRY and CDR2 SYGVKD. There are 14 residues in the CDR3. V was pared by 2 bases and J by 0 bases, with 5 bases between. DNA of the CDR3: TGTGCCATCAGTGAGCCCAGCTCCTACAATGAGCAGTTCTTC. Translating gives CAISEPSSYNEQFF.

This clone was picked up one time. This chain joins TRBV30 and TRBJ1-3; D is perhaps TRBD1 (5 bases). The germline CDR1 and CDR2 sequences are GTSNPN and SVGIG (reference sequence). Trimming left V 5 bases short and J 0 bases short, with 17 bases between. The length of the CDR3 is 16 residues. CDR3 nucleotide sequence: TGTGCCTGGTCACTACCATGGGGCAGCTCTGGAAACACCATATATTTT. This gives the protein CAWSLPWGSSGNTIYF. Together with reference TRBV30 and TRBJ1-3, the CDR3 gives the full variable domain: SQTIHQWPATLVQPVGSPLSLECTVEGTSNPNLYWYRQAAGRGLQLLFYSVGIGQISSEVPQNLSASRPQDRQFILSSKKLLLSDSGFYLCAWSLPWGSSGNTIYFGEGSWLTVV.

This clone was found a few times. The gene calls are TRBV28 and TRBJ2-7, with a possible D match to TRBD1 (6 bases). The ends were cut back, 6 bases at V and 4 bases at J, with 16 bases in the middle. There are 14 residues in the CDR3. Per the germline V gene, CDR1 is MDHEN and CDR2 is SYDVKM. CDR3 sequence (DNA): TGTGCCAGCAGGCACCCCGGGACACCTTACGAGCAGTACTTC. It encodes CASRHPGTPYEQYF.

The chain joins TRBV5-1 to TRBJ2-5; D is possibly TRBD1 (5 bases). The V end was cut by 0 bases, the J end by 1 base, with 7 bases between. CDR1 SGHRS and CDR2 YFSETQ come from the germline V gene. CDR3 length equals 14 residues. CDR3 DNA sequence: TGCGCCAGCAGCTTGGGGACAACCCAAGAGACCCAGTACTTC. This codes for CASSLGTTQETQYF.

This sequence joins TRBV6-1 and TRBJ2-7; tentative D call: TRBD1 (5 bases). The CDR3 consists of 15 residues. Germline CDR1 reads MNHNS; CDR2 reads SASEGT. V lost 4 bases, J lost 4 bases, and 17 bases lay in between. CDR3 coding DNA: TGTGCCAGCAGTGTACGGTTAGGGGCTCAGTACGAGCAGTACTTC. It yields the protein CASSVRLGAQYEQYF.

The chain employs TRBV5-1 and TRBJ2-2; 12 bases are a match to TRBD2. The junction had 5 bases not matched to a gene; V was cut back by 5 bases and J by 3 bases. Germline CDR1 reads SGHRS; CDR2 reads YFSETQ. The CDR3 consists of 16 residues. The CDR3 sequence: CASRPTSGRHTGELFF. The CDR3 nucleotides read TGCGCCAGCAGACCGACTAGCGGGAGACACACCGGGGAGCTGTTTTTT.

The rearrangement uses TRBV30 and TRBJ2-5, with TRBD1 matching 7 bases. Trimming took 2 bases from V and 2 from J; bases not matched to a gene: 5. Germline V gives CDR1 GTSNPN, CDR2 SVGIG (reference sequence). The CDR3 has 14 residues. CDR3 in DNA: TGTGCCTGGAGTTCGGGACAGCCTCAAGAGACCCAGTACTTC. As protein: CAWSSGQPQETQYF.

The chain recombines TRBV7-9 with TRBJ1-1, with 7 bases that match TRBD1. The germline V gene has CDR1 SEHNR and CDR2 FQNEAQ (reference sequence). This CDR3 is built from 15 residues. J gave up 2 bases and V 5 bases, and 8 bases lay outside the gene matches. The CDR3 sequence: CASSLNRGANTEAFF. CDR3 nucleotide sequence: TGTGCCAGCAGCCTTAACAGGGGAGCTAACACTGAAGCTTTCTTT.

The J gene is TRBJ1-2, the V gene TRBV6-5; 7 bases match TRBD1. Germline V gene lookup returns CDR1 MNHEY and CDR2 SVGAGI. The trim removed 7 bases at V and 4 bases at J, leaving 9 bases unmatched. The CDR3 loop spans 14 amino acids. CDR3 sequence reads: CASKNPTGSYGYTF. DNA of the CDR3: TGTGCCAGCAAAAATCCGACAGGGTCCTATGGCTACACCTTC.

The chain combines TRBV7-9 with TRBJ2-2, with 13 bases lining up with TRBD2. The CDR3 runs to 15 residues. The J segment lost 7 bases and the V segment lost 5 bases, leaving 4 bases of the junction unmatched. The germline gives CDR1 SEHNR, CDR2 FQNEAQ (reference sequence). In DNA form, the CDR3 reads TGTGCCAGCAGCAGGACTAGCGGGGGCGGCGGGGAGCTGTTTTTT. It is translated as CASSRTSGGGGELFF.

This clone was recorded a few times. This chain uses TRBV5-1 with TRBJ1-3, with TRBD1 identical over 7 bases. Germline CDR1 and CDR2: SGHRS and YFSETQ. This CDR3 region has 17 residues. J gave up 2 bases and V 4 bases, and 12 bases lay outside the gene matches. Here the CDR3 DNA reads TGCGCCAGCAGCGTGCAGCCCACAGGGGTGCCTGGAAACACCATATATTTT. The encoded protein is CASSVQPTGVPGNTIYF.

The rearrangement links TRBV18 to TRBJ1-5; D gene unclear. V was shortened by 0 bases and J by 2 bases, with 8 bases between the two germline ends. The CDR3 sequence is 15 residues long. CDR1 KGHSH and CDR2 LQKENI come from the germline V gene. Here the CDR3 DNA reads TGTGCCAGCTCACCACCCCCCGAGGGCAATCAGCCCCAGCATTTT. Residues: CASSPPPEGNQPQHF.

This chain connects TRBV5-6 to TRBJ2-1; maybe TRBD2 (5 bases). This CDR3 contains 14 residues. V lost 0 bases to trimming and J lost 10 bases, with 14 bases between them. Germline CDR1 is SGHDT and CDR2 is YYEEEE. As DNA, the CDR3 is TGTGCCAGCAGCTTGGTTCCCGGGAAAGGGGAGCAGTTCTTC. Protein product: CASSLVPGKGEQFF.

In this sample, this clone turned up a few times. CDR3 nucleotides: TGTGCCAGCAGTGCACCCGGGACAGACTATGGCTACACCTTC. This encodes CASSAPGTDYGYTF. V usage is TRBV25-1 and J usage is TRBJ1-2; 7 bases are shared with TRBD1. Trimming removed 4 bases from V and 3 bases from J; junction bases left unmatched: 5. There are 14 residues in the CDR3. Germline loops: CDR1 MGHDK, CDR2 SYGVNS.

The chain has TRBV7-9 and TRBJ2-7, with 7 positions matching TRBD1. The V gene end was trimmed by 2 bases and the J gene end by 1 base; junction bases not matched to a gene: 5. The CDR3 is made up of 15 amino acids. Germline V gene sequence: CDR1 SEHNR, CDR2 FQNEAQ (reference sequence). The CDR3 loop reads CASSLSGTVSYEQYF. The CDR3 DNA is TGTGCCAGCAGCTTAAGTGGGACAGTTTCCTACGAGCAGTACTTC.

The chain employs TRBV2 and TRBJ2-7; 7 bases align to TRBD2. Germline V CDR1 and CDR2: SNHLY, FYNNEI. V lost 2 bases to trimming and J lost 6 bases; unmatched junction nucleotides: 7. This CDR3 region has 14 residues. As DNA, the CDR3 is TGTGCCAGCAGTGAAATGCGGGAGATAGGCGAGCAGTACTTC. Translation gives CASSEMREIGEQYF.

DNA for the CDR3: TGTGCCAGCAGAGAACTAGCGGGAGGCCTAACCGGGGAGCTGTTTTTT. Amino acid sequence: CASRELAGGLTGELFF. The chain links TRBV2 to TRBJ2-2, with 12 bases identical to TRBD2. This CDR3 has 16 amino acids. Per the germline V gene, CDR1 is SNHLY and CDR2 is FYNNEI. The V and J ends lost 6 bases and 5 bases, in that order; junction bases with no gene match: 7. The full variable domain, its missing parts supplied by reference TRBV2 and TRBJ2-2, is EPEVTQTPSHQVTQMGQEVILRCVPISNHLYFYWYRQILGQKVEFLVSFYNNEISEKSEIFDDQFSVERPDGSNFTLKIRSTKLEDSAMYFCASRELAGGLTGELFFGEGSRLTVL.

CDR3 sequence reads: CASSLGGGASGVSGETQYF. CDR3 sequence (DNA): TGTGCCAGCAGCTTAGGAGGGGGTGCTAGCGGGGTGAGCGGAGAGACCCAGTACTTC. The chain combines TRBV7-6 with TRBJ2-5; 9 bases align to TRBD2. Germline V CDR1 and CDR2: SGHVS, FNYEAQ. Trimming removed 1 base from V and 4 bases from J; junction bases left unmatched: 16. CDR3 length equals 19 residues.

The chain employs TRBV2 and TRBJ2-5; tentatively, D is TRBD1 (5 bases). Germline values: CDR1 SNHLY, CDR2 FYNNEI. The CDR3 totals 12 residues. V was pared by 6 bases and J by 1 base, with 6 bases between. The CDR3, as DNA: TGTGCCAGCAGACAGGCCCAAGAGACCCAGTACTTC. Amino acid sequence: CASRQAQETQYF.

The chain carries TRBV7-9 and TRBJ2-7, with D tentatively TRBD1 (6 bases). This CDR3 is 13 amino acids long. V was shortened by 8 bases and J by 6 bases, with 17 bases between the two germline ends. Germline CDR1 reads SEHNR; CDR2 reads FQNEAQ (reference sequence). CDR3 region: CASGKQGLSEQYF. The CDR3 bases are TGTGCCAGCGGAAAACAGGGTTTAAGCGAGCAGTACTTC.

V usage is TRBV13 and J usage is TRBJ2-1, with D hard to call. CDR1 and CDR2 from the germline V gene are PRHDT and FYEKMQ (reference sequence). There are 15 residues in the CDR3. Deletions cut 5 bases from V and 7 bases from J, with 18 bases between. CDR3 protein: CASSPTRPQSNEQFF. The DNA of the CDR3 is TGTGCCAGCAGCCCGACACGCCCCCAGTCGAATGAGCAGTTCTTC.

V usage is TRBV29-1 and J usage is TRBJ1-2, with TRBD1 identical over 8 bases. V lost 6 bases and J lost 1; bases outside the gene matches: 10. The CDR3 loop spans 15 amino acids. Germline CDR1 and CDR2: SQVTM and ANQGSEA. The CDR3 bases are TGCAGCGTCGTCTACCTAGGACAGGGTAACTATGGCTACACCTTC. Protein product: CSVVYLGQGNYGYTF.

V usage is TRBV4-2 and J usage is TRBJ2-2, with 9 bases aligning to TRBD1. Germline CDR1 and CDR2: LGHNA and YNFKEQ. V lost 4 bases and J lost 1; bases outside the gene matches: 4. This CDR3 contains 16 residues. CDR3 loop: CASSPRTGVNTGELFF. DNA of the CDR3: TGTGCCAGCAGCCCACGGACAGGGGTGAACACCGGGGAGCTGTTTTTT.

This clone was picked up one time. CDR3 nucleotides: TGTGCCAGCAGTTACGGTAGCGTACCCTCCTACGAGCAGTACTTC. Amino acids: CASSYGSVPSYEQYF. The J gene is TRBJ2-7, the V gene TRBV6-6; D is perhaps TRBD2 (5 bases). Trimming cost V 2 bases and J 0 bases, with 11 bases left between them. CDR1 is MNHNY, CDR2 SVGAGI, per germline (reference sequence). The CDR3 runs to 15 residues.

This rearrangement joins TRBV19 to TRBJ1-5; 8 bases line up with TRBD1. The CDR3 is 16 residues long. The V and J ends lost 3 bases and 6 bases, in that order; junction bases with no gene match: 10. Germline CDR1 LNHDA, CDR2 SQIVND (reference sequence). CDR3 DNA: TGTGCCAGTAGTATGGGGCAGGGGGCTTCGGGTCAGCCCCAGCATTTT. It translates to CASSMGQGASGQPQHF.

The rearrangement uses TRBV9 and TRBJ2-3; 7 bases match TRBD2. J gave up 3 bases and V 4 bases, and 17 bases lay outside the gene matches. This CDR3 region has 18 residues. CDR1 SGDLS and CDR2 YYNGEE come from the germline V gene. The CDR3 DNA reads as TGTGCCAGCAGCCCCACCTCGGGGTTGGCGGGAGTTACAGATACGCAGTATTTT. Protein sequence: CASSPTSGLAGVTDTQYF.

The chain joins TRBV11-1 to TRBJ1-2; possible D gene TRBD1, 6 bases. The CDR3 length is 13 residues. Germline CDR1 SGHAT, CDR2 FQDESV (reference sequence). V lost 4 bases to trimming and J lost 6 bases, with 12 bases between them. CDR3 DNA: TGTGCCAGCAGCTCACAGGGTACAAATGGCTACACCTTC. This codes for CASSSQGTNGYTF.

The CDR3, as DNA: TGTGCCAGCAGCCCGTACCAAGAGACCCAGTACTTC. This translates into CASSPYQETQYF. J is TRBJ2-5 and V is TRBV7-6, with D unresolved. This CDR3 is 12 amino acids long. V shed 5 bases and J shed 0 bases, with 4 bases lying between them. The V gene's germline CDR1 is SGHVS and CDR2 FNYEAQ. Full variable domain (remainder filled in from reference TRBV7-6 and TRBJ2-5): GAGVSQSPRYKVTKRGQDVALRCDPISGHVSLYWYRQALGQGPEFLTYFNYEAQQDKSGLPNDRFSAERPEGSISTLTIQRTEQRDSAMYRCASSPYQETQYFGPGTRLLVL.

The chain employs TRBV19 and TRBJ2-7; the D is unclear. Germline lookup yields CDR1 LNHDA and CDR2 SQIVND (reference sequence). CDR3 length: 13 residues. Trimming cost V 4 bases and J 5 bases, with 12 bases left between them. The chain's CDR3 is CASSTFLADEQYF. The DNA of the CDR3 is TGTGCCAGTAGTACTTTCCTCGCGGACGAGCAGTACTTC.